This T cell receptor (beta chain) derives from a study of graft-versus-host responses after intestinal transplantation. Whole-study findings and limits: Association was observed between peak circulating GvH clone levels and early post-transplant HvG declines.

Worth noting for this clone: Its cognate antigen is unknown.

Germline V lookup: CDR1 SGHNT, CDR2 YYREEE (reference sequence). Trimming removed 0 bases at V and 7 bases at J, with 7 bases between. The CDR3 runs 13 residues. This table comes from immunoSEQ multiplex PCR, and its TCRdb copy is limited to in-frame clones, with some not included. The sample records about 100,000 clones, roughly 84% being singletons. This chain links TRBV5-4 with TRBJ2-2, with D possibly matching TRBD2 (5 bases). The sequences come from unstimulated CD4+ T cells sorted from spleen or lymph node cells, collected before transplant. This receptor was obtained from a human donor who was the organ donor for an intestinal transplant. The CDR3 here is CASSLAGLGELFF. The CDR3 nucleotides are TGTGCCAGCAGCTTGGCCGGACTCGGGGAGCTGTTTTTT.